Described below is a single T cell receptor beta chain sequence and its context. This sample is drawn from a study of T cells in Graves' hyperthyroidism and ophthalmopathy. TCR beta CDR3 region amplification was performed from RNA transcripts. RT-PCR in the first round (using the HTBI primer set) targeted the TCR CDR3. TCRdb re-derived calls from the multiplex PCR reads in MiXCR, one entry per CDR3 protein. The profile shows approximately 700,000 distinct CDR3 sequences, just under 45% of them singletons. Deletions cut 7 bases from V and 3 bases from J, with 10 bases between. This CDR3 contains 13 residues.

Sequencing input: peripheral blood or thyroid tissue (not recorded which). V and J are TRBV12-3 or TRBV12-4 and TRBJ1-5; D remains unclear. This receptor was taken from an adult man with Graves' disease, either hyperthyroidism or ophthalmopathy (not recorded which). The CDR3 sequence is CASTSGLNQPQHF. CDR3 bases: TGTGCCAGCACGTCCGGTCTCAATCAGCCCCAGCATTTT.